The next 19 T cell receptor beta chains were all read from a single sample in a study of Ad26.COV2.S vaccination and SARS-CoV-2 variants. Described treatment: roughly 19 received Ad26.COV2.S at low or high dose, single or two shots; 5 received placebo; per-sample allocation not given. Collection of the samples took place on day 63 after the first injection of vaccine or placebo. Profiling relied on immunoSEQ multiplex PCR, and the TCRdb table lists in-frame clones only, not all of them. The table shows under 400,000 clones, with roughly 91% occurring only once. This specimen consisted of peripheral blood, obtained in a trial of Ad26.COV2.S vaccine versus placebo. The receptors stem from a person aged 18-60 years who received the Ad26.COV2.S COVID-19 vaccine or a placebo.

This chain links TRBV20-1 with TRBJ1-6; D not resolved. Germline assignment: CDR1 DFQATT and CDR2 SNEGSKA (reference sequence). Trimming removed 3 bases from V and 10 bases from J, with 4 bases in between. This CDR3 contains 10 residues. In DNA, the CDR3 is TGCAGTGCTAGTCCCTCACCCCTCCACTTT. It yields the protein CSASPSPLHF.

The V and J genes are TRBV21-1 and TRBJ2-7; TRBD1, the D gene given by the table, was not confirmed from the DNA. TRBV21-1 is annotated as a pseudogene. The CDR3 runs to 14 residues. CDR3 bases: TGTGCCAGCAGCGAGTCGGACAGGGCGGAGGAGCAGTACTTC. The encoded protein is CASSESDRAEEQYF.

The V and J genes are TRBV7-2 and TRBJ1-2, with no clear D. CDR1 SGHTA and CDR2 FQGNSA come from the germline V gene. V was pared by 5 bases and J by 6 bases, with 13 bases between. The CDR3 is 13 amino acids. The CDR3, as DNA: TGTGCCAGCAGCCCAGGCGCTGGAGATGGCTACACCTTC. It specifies CASSPGAGDGYTF.

This clone was seen a handful of times. The V gene is TRBV7-9, the J gene TRBJ1-2; no reliable D call. In germline, CDR1 is SEHNR, CDR2 FQNEAQ (reference sequence). V lost 4 bases, J lost 2 bases, and 5 bases lay in between. This CDR3 region has 12 residues. The CDR3 reads CASSYGNYGYTF. The CDR3 DNA is TGTGCCAGCAGCTACGGCAACTATGGCTACACCTTC.

The chain carries TRBV19 and TRBJ2-7, with 8 positions matching TRBD1. This CDR3 has 15 residues. V shed 9 bases and J 4 bases; nucleotides not matched to a gene: 14. Germline loops: CDR1 LNHDA, CDR2 SQIVND (reference sequence). CDR3 nucleotide sequence: TGTGCCAGCAAAATCGCGGACAGGGATCTTTACGAGCAGTACTTC. Translated: CASKIADRDLYEQYF.

This chain links TRBV21-1 with TRBJ1-5; TRBD1 is the table's D call, not checked against the DNA. TRBV21-1 is a known pseudogene. This CDR3 has 20 amino acids. CDR3 DNA sequence: TGTGCCAGCAGGAGGCGGGAGGGGACAGGGGCACCTCATAGCAATCAGCCCCAGCATTTT. It yields the protein CASRRREGTGAPHSNQPQHF.

The count of this clone is one. V gene TRBV30 combines with J gene TRBJ2-7; a weak D match, TRBD2 (5 bases). Trimming left V 4 bases short and J 5 bases short, with 15 bases between. Germline assignment: CDR1 GTSNPN and CDR2 SVGIG (reference sequence). CDR3 length: 13 residues. CDR3 in DNA: TGTGCCTGGACTTTCGGGGTAGGTGACGAGCAGTACTTC. Its protein is CAWTFGVGDEQYF.

J is TRBJ1-2 and V is TRBV3-1 (or the pseudogene TRBV3-2); no firm D call. The ends were cut back, 3 bases at V and 7 bases at J, with 18 bases in the middle. CDR1 and CDR2 (germline): LGHDT, YNNKEL (reference sequence). This CDR3 comprises 15 residues. The DNA for the CDR3 is TGTGCCAGCAGCCAGTGGGGAGAGCGGGTTCTTGGCTACACCTTC. Translation: CASSQWGERVLGYTF.

This clone was recorded only once. The chain has TRBV21-1 and TRBJ2-5. TRBV21-1 corresponds to a pseudogene. This CDR3 spans 15 amino acids. Here the CDR3 DNA reads TGTGCCAGCAGCGTCCTGAGGAGACAAACGGAGACCCAGTACTTC. Amino acids: CASSVLRRQTETQYF.

The chain joins TRBV11-2 to TRBJ2-7, with D unclear. Germline V CDR1 and CDR2: SGHAT, FQNNGV. Trimming pared 1 base from V and 6 bases from J, leaving 7 bases between. The CDR3 extends over 12 amino acids. The CDR3: CASSLGEAEQYF. DNA for the CDR3: TGTGCCAGCAGCTTAGGGGAAGCCGAGCAGTACTTC.

The rearrangement links TRBV5-4 to TRBJ1-1; D remains ambiguous. The V gene's germline CDR1 is SGHNT and CDR2 YYREEE (reference sequence). CDR3 length: 15 amino acids. V lost 4 bases, J lost 4 bases, and 17 bases lay in between. CDR3 sequence (DNA): TGTGCCAGCAGCGTGGACCCCGGGTCGCCCACTGAAGCTTTCTTT. It yields the protein CASSVDPGSPTEAFF.

The V call is TRBV5-5, the J call TRBJ1-2, with D possibly matching TRBD1 (5 bases). This CDR3 is 15 amino acids long. The germline CDR1 and CDR2 sequences are SGHKS and YYEKEE (reference sequence). V lost 3 bases and J lost 4, with 16 bases in between. For the CDR3, the DNA is TGTGCCAGCAGCTACGACGTAGGGGTGCTCTATGGCTACACCTTC. Translation gives CASSYDVGVLYGYTF.

V usage is TRBV19 and J usage is TRBJ1-1; a possible D gene is TRBD1 (5 bases). Germline V gives CDR1 LNHDA, CDR2 SQIVND (reference sequence). The V and J ends lost 7 bases and 5 bases respectively, with 23 bases between them. This CDR3 is 16 amino acids long. The CDR3 reads CASIVGTLSFGTEAFF. In nucleotides, the CDR3 is TGTGCCAGTATCGTCGGGACCTTATCCTTTGGGACTGAAGCTTTCTTT.

This clone was seen only a few times. The chain recombines TRBV12-5 with TRBJ2-7, with D unresolved. The CDR3 is 15 residues long. V lost 8 bases and J lost 0, with 17 bases in between. Germline V gives CDR1 LGHNT, CDR2 FRNRAP. CDR3 loop: CASRRTGVISYEQYF. DNA of the CDR3: TGTGCTAGTCGAAGGACCGGTGTAATCTCCTACGAGCAGTACTTC.

The chain couples TRBV4-1 to TRBJ1-2; 8 nucleotides align to TRBD1. The CDR3 extends over 15 amino acids. Germline V lookup: CDR1 MGHRA, CDR2 YSYEKL. After removal of 3 bases from V and 0 bases from J, the junction contained 3 bases not matched to a gene. The CDR3 DNA is TGCGCCAGCAGCCAGCGACAGGGGCCTAACTATGGCTACACCTTC. Protein product: CASSQRQGPNYGYTF.

This clone has a handful of counts. The chain has TRBV12-5 and TRBJ1-1; tentatively, D is TRBD1 (5 bases). The CDR3 is 13 residues long. Germline-derived CDR1 and CDR2 are LGHNT and FRNRAP. Trimming left V 1 base short and J 3 bases short, with 6 bases between. In nucleotides, the CDR3 is TGTGCTAGTGGTTTGGGAGGGGACACTGAAGCTTTCTTT. Translating gives CASGLGGDTEAFF.

This clone has just a few counts. V and J are TRBV11-2 and TRBJ1-5; TRBD1 might be the D (6 bases). Germline V gene data show CDR1 as SGHAT and CDR2 as FQNNGV. The CDR3 is 15 amino acids. V was pared by 1 base and J by 4 bases, with 11 bases between. CDR3 region: CASSLAGARNQPQHF. DNA of the CDR3: TGTGCCAGCAGCTTAGCAGGGGCTAGGAATCAGCCCCAGCATTTT.

This clone has a handful of counts. The V call is TRBV15, the J call TRBJ1-5; D gene ambiguous. V lost 3 bases and J 3 bases, leaving 9 bases between the germline ends. The CDR3 totals 14 residues. Germline V lookup: CDR1 LNHNV, CDR2 YYDKDF (reference sequence). The CDR3 here is CATSSGRVNQPQHF. The CDR3 bases are TGTGCCACCAGCAGCGGGAGGGTCAATCAGCCCCAGCATTTT.

The chain recombines TRBV20-1 with TRBJ2-7; 9 bases agree with TRBD1. This CDR3 contains 14 residues. The trim removed 6 bases at V and 6 bases at J, leaving 12 bases unmatched. Germline lookup yields CDR1 DFQATT and CDR2 SNEGSKA (reference sequence). CDR3 nucleotides: TGCAGTGCAAGTGGACAGGGGTTGAAGTTCGAGCAGTACTTC. This translates into CSASGQGLKFEQYF.